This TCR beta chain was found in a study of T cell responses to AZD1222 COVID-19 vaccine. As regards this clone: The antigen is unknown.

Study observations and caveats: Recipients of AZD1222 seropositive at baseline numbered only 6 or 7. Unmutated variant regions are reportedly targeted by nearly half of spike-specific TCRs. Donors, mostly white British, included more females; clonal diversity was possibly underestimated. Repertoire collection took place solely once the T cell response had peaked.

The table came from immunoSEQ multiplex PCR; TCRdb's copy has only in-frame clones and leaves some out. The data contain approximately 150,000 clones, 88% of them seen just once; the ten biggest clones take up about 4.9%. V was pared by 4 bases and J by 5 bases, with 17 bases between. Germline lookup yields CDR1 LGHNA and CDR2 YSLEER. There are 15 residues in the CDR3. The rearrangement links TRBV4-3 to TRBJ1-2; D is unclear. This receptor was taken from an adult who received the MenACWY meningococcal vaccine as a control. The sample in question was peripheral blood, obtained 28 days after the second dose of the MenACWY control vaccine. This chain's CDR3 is CASSLSRTGGYGYTF. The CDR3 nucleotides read TGCGCCAGCAGCCTATCGAGGACCGGTGGGTATGGCTACACCTTC.